These T cell receptor beta chains were read from a single sample in a study of blood T cell repertoires in COVID-19. Sequencing used immunoSEQ multiplex PCR; TCRdb keeps in-frame clones, though not all of them. This table holds 250,000 or so clones, approximately 86% found once. Sequenced material: peripheral blood. The receptors stem from a man older than 75 with acute or convalescent COVID-19. The CDR3 runs from the conserved cysteine through the conserved F or W. The D gene is left open where the match is weak. Expanded clones get a size class; other rows say once, few or many, or leave the size out.

d_gene,j_gene,v_gene,abundance,CDR3aa,CDR3nt
TRBD1,TRBJ2-7,TRBV6-2/TRBV6-3,NA,CASSSAGTGYKQYF,TGTGCCAGCAGTTCCGCCGGGACAGGGTATAAGCAGTACTTC
NA,TRBJ1-5,TRBV7-8,NA,CASSLAPWASNQPQHF,TGTGCCAGCAGCTTGGCCCCTTGGGCGAGCAATCAGCCCCAGCATTTT
TRBD1,TRBJ1-1,TRBV19,NA,CASSMTGGTEAFF,TGTGCCAGTAGTATGACAGGGGGGACTGAAGCTTTCTTT
TRBD1,TRBJ1-1,TRBV7-9,NA,CASSLQGDPEAFF,TGTGCCAGCAGCCTACAGGGGGATCCTGAAGCTTTCTTT
TRBD2,TRBJ2-1,TRBV6-2/TRBV6-3,NA,CASSWVAGAQNEQFF,TGTGCCAGCAGTTGGGTAGCGGGGGCGCAAAATGAGCAGTTCTTC
NA,TRBJ1-2,TRBV6-2/TRBV6-3,NA,CASSRLTASYGYTF,TGTGCCAGCAGTCGATTGACAGCTTCGTATGGCTACACCTTC
NA,TRBJ2-5,TRBV7-2,NA,CASSFGAGETQYF,TGTGCCAGCAGCTTTGGAGCGGGAGAGACCCAGTACTTC
NA,TRBJ2-7,TRBV5-1,NA,CASSDPDSFYEQYF,TGCGCCAGCAGTGACCCGGACAGTTTTTACGAGCAGTACTTC
NA,TRBJ1-3,TRBV25-1,NA,CASSHTRNTIYF,TGTGCCAGCAGTCACACGAGGAACACCATATATTTT
TRBD2,TRBJ2-3,TRBV6-2/TRBV6-3,NA,CASSYPPLAGDSGDTQYF,TGTGCCAGCAGTTACCCCCCACTAGCGGGAGACTCCGGGGATACGCAGTATTTT
NA,TRBJ1-2,TRBV28,NA,CASSSGQTDGYTF,TGTGCCAGCAGTTCTGGACAGACGGATGGCTACACCTTC
NA,TRBJ1-4,TRBV12-2,NA,CASRLAAGQVGAKLFF,TGTGCAAGTCGCTTAGCCGCCGGACAGGTCGGGGCAAAACTGTTTTTT
TRBD1,TRBJ2-6,TRBV11-2,NA,CASSLDPPGGSGGANVLTF,TGTGCCAGCAGCTTAGATCCCCCAGGGGGCTCGGGTGGGGCCAACGTCCTGACTTTC
NA,TRBJ1-1,TRBV6-2/TRBV6-3,NA,CASSYSAGLNTEAFF,TGTGCCAGCAGTTACTCCGCGGGACTGAACACTGAAGCTTTCTTT
NA,TRBJ1-4,TRBV5-1,NA,CASSLQEGNEKLFF,TGCGCCAGCAGCTTGCAGGAGGGTAATGAAAAACTGTTTTTT
TRBD2,TRBJ2-1,TRBV4-1,NA,CASSQGLAGVRNEQFF,TGCGCCAGCAGCCAGGGACTAGCGGGAGTTAGAAATGAGCAGTTCTTC
NA,TRBJ1-6,TRBV5-4,NA,CASSFGGSGNSPLHF,TGTGCCAGCAGTTTCGGAGGCTCGGGGAATTCACCCCTCCACTTT
NA,TRBJ1-5,TRBV5-4,few,CASSLIRGCNQPQHF,TGTGCCAGCAGCTTGATAAGGGGCTGCAATCAGCCCCAGCATTTT
TRBD2,TRBJ2-7,TRBV19,NA,CASSIEGGPNPPYEQYF,TGTGCCAGTAGTATAGAGGGAGGGCCTAATCCGCCCTACGAGCAGTACTTC
TRBD1,TRBJ2-1,TRBV14,NA,CASSQETGVIYNEQFF,TGTGCCAGCAGCCAAGAGACAGGGGTTATCTACAATGAGCAGTTCTTC
TRBD2,TRBJ2-2,TRBV3-1/TRBV3-2,NA,CASSQGGVGTGELFF,TGTGCCAGCAGCCAGGGAGGGGTCGGCACCGGGGAGCTGTTTTTT
TRBD2,TRBJ2-1,TRBV11-3,NA,CASSSVYGTSGDNEQFF,TGTGCCAGCAGCTCCGTGTACGGGACTAGTGGGGACAATGAGCAGTTCTTC
NA,TRBJ1-1,TRBV4-2,NA,CASSPLGEGNTEAFF,TGTGCCAGCAGCCCTCTCGGCGAGGGGAACACTGAAGCTTTCTTT
NA,TRBJ2-7,TRBV4-2,NA,CASSQDRAYEQYF,TGTGCCAGCAGCCAAGATCGGGCCTACGAGCAGTACTTC
NA,TRBJ2-3,TRBV7-7,once,CASSLTGFTDTQYF,TGTGCCAGCAGCTTAACGGGGTTCACAGATACGCAGTATTTT
TRBD1,TRBJ1-1,TRBV12-3/TRBV12-4,NA,CASSLDQGGAFF,TGTGCCAGCAGTTTGGACCAGGGGGGAGCTTTCTTT
TRBD2,TRBJ2-7,TRBV27,NA,CASSLELAGGEQYF,TGTGCCAGCAGTTTAGAACTAGCGGGAGGCGAGCAGTACTTC
NA,TRBJ2-3,TRBV11-2,NA,CASSLGNTDTQYF,TGTGCCAGCAGCTTAGGTAACACAGATACGCAGTATTTT
NA,TRBJ1-3,TRBV5-1,NA,CASSLDGGTGNTIYF,TGCGCCAGCAGCTTGGATGGAGGCACTGGAAACACCATATATTTT
TRBD1,TRBJ2-5,TRBV11-1,NA,CASSMPGQAVGTQYF,TGTGCCAGCAGCATGCCGGGACAGGCGGTGGGGACCCAGTACTTC
NA,TRBJ2-1,TRBV3-1/TRBV3-2,NA,CASSQEPLLYEQFF,TGTGCCAGCAGCCAAGAACCATTACTCTATGAGCAGTTCTTC
TRBD2,TRBJ2-2,TRBV27,NA,CATRTSANTGELFF,TGTGCCACCCGGACTAGCGCGAACACCGGGGAGCTGTTTTTT
TRBD1,TRBJ1-1,TRBV7-2,once,CASSHRGTLRNTEAFF,TGTGCCAGCAGCCACAGGGGGACCCTGAGGAACACTGAAGCTTTCTTT
NA,TRBJ2-6,TRBV10-3,NA,CAIRQTGANVLTF,TGTGCCATTAGACAGACTGGGGCCAACGTCCTGACTTTC
NA,TRBJ2-6,TRBV6-2/TRBV6-3,NA,CASSRTGISLSGANVLTF,TGTGCCAGCAGCCGAACAGGGATAAGCCTCTCTGGGGCCAACGTCCTGACTTTC
NA,TRBJ1-6,TRBV7-8,once,CASSFGIWNSPLHF,TGTGCCAGCAGCTTCGGGATATGGAATTCACCCCTCCACTTT
NA,TRBJ2-1,TRBV29-1,NA,CSVGGAGDEQFF,TGCAGCGTTGGAGGTGCCGGCGATGAGCAGTTCTTC
NA,TRBJ1-1,TRBV4-3,NA,CASSQLSYTEAFF,TGCGCCAGCAGCCAACTATCTTACACTGAAGCTTTCTTT
TRBD2,TRBJ2-1,TRBV7-3,NA,CASSWPGLAGEKEQFF,TGTGCCAGCAGCTGGCCGGGACTAGCGGGAGAAAAGGAGCAGTTCTTC
NA,TRBJ1-2,TRBV14,NA,CASSQQNYGYTF,TGTGCCAGCAGCCAACAAAACTATGGCTACACCTTC
NA,TRBJ2-5,TRBV11-2,once,CASSSGPAGETQYF,TGTGCCAGCAGCTCGGGTCCAGCGGGAGAGACCCAGTACTTC
TRBD1,TRBJ1-2,TRBV2,NA,CSLLGGRQGNYGYTF,TGTTCTCTCCTTGGAGGGAGACAGGGGAACTATGGCTACACCTTC